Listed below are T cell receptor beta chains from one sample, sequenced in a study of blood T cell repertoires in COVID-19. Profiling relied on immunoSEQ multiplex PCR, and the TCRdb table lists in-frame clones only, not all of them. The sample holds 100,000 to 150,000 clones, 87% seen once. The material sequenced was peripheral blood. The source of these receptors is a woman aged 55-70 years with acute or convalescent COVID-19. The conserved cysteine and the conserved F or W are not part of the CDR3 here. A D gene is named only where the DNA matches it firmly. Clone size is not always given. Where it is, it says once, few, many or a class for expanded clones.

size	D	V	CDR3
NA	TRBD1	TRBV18	ASSRQQGGASYT
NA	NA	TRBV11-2	ASSLEGGPGANVLT
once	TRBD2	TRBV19	ASSIGLAGPGQETQY
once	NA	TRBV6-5	ASSSPGTDTQY
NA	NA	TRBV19	ASSIANQPQH
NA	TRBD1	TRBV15	ATSRDRGLATEAF
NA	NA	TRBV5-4	ASSLGQTNTEAF
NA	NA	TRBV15	ATSKGTLGEAF
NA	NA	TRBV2	ASRLAQTQY
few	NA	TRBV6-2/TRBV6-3	ASSYSDTEAF
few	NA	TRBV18	ASSPLGRDGNTIY
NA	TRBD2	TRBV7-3	ASSRTSGSTIQETQY
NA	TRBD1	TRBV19	ASIRTGDRSRIY
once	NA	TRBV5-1	ASSLGQASGELF
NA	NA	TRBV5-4	ASSPGGYGYT
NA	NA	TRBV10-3	AISDPGGNEKLF
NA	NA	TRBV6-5	ASTPNRNTEAF
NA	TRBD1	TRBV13	ASSLRWTGIEKLF